What follows describes a single T cell receptor (beta chain). CDR1 and CDR2 (germline): LNHDA, SQIVND (reference sequence). V shed 5 bases and J shed 2 bases, with 13 bases lying between them. This CDR3 is built from 14 residues. The sample is drawn from a study of shared clonotypes between healthy human individuals. Measured with immunoSEQ multiplex PCR; TCRdb has only the in-frame clones, and not every one. This table has about 1.5 million clones, around 98% appearing once. Sequenced input: naive CD4+ T cells sorted from blood. Subset indicated: CD45RA+ positively selected. This TCR derives from a man between 25 and 39 years old in good health. This chain connects TRBV19 to TRBJ2-7, with D hard to call. The CDR3 nucleotides are TGTGCCAGTAGTCCGGGTTTGAAGGCCTACGAGCAGTACTTC. This sequence encodes CASSPGLKAYEQYF.